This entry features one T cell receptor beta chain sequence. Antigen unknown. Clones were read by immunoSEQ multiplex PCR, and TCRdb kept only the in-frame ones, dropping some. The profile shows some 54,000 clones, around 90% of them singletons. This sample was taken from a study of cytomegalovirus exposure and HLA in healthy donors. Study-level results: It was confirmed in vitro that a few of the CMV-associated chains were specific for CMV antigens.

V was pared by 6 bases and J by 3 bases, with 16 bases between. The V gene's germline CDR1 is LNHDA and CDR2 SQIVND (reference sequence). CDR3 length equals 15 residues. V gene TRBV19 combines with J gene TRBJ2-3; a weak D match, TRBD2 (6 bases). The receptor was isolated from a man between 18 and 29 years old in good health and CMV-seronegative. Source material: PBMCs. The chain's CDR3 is CASREGPGRTDTQYF. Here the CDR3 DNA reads TGTGCCAGTAGGGAGGGACCGGGTAGGACAGATACGCAGTATTTT.